Listed below are T cell receptor beta chains from one sample, sequenced in a study of T-cell reconstitution after alpha-beta-depleted transplantation in children. TCRdb processed the PCR reads anew with MiXCR; each CDR3 protein has one entry. This sample has roughly 200,000 distinct CDR3 sequences, with around 7% found just once. Sequenced material: PBMCs from the stem cell graft donor, taken from the stem cell graft. The receptors originated from a human donor who donated a stem cell graft to a child with Wiskott-Aldrich syndrome. Both conserved end residues are part of each CDR3. D genes are given only for firm matches. Expanded clones are given a class, and other clones once, few, many or no size at all.

d_call	clone_size	v_call	j_call	cdr3_nt	cdr3_aa
TRBD1	.	TRBV18	TRBJ1-2	TGTGCCAGCTCACCACCGGATGGTCGGGGACAGGCCAACTATGGCTACACCTTC	CASSPPDGRGQANYGYTF
.	many	TRBV20-1	TRBJ1-5	TGCAGTGCTAGAGTCGGCGGGGCCTACAAGGCCCAGCATTTT	CSARVGGAYKAQHF
TRBD1	many	TRBV29-1	TRBJ1-4	TGCAGCGTTACGGGACAGGGGGCCCAAAAACTGTTTTTT	CSVTGQGAQKLFF
TRBD2	many	TRBV29-1	TRBJ2-1	TGCAGCGTTGAAGCGGGGGGGTTAGAGAATGAGCAGTTCTTC	CSVEAGGLENEQFF
TRBD2	.	TRBV11-3	TRBJ2-3	TGTGCCAGCAGCCCCGGACTAGCGGCAGATACGCAGTATTTT	CASSPGLAADTQYF
.	many	TRBV7-2	TRBJ2-6	TGTGCCAGCAGCTTAGTCGGGGGCTTTGGGGCCAACGTCCTGACTTTC	CASSLVGGFGANVLTF
TRBD1	.	TRBV12-3/TRBV12-4	TRBJ2-1	TGTGCCAGCACCCCGGCAGGGGGCTTGTACAATGAGCAGTTCTTC	CASTPAGGLYNEQFF
TRBD1	many	TRBV6-5	TRBJ2-7	TGTGCCAGCAGTTACTCGATGGCAGGGGGATACGAGCAGTACTTC	CASSYSMAGGYEQYF
.	many	TRBV4-2	TRBJ2-5	TGTGCCAGCAGCCCTCAAGCAGGGGCCCAGTACTTC	CASSPQAGAQYF
.	.	TRBV5-1	TRBJ1-3	TGCGCCAGCAGCATTACCTCCGTCCGAGCTGGCTTGGGGGGAAACACCATATATTTT	CASSITSVRAGLGGNTIYF
TRBD2	many	TRBV9	TRBJ2-7	TGTGCCAGCAGCACCGGGACTAGCCGTTCCGAGCAGTACTTC	CASSTGTSRSEQYF
.	many	TRBV12-3/TRBV12-4	TRBJ1-2	TGTGCCAGCACCCTCTCAGGACACACTCTAACTAACTATGGCTACACCTTC	CASTLSGHTLTNYGYTF
TRBD1	many	TRBV24-1	TRBJ2-5	TGTGCCACCAATCCGGGACAGGGGGAGACCCAGTACTTC	CATNPGQGETQYF
.	.	TRBV11-2	TRBJ2-7	TGTGCCAGCAGCCAAGCCAGTCCCTACGAGCAGTACTTC	CASSQASPYEQYF
TRBD1	few	TRBV6-1	TRBJ1-5	TGTGCCAGCAGTCCCAGGGGGGGCGCGGGGCAGCCCCAGCATTTT	CASSPRGGAGQPQHF
TRBD2	many	TRBV9	TRBJ2-1	TGTGCCAGCAGCGTAGTCCACCGGGAGGGCGGTGGAAATGAGCAGTTCTTC	CASSVVHREGGGNEQFF
.	many	TRBV12-3/TRBV12-4	TRBJ2-1	TGTGCCAGCAGCCTGGGCTACTACAATGAGCAGTTCTTC	CASSLGYYNEQFF
.	many	TRBV20-1	TRBJ2-7	TGCAGTGCACAGGGGCCACCCAAGGAGCGGGCCGGGTCCTACGAGCAGTACTTC	CSAQGPPKERAGSYEQYF
TRBD1	many	TRBV19	TRBJ1-5	TGTGCCAGTAGTATGCTGCAGGGGGTTGATAGCAATCAGCCCCAGCATTTT	CASSMLQGVDSNQPQHF
TRBD1	many	TRBV29-1	TRBJ2-2	TGCAGCGTTACGGACAGGGCGGTCACCGGGGAGCTGTTTTTT	CSVTDRAVTGELFF
.	many	TRBV12-3/TRBV12-4	TRBJ1-1	TGTGCCAGCCGCTGGGTTTCGCCTAACACTGAAGCTTTCTTT	CASRWVSPNTEAFF
.	many	TRBV12-3/TRBV12-4	TRBJ2-7	TGTGCCAGCAGTTTAGGTCCGGGCAGCTACGAGCAGTACTTC	CASSLGPGSYEQYF
.	many	TRBV29-1	TRBJ1-1	TGCAGCGTTATGCTACAGCTGAACACTGAAGCTTTCTTT	CSVMLQLNTEAFF
.	many	TRBV7-6	TRBJ2-2	TGTGCCAGCAGCTTAGTAGCACGGAGCACCGGGGAGCTGTTTTTT	CASSLVARSTGELFF
.	.	TRBV30	TRBJ2-5	TGTGCCTGGAGCGACGGAGGAGAGACCCAGTACTTC	CAWSDGGETQYF
TRBD1	few	TRBV5-1	TRBJ2-7	TGCGCCAGCAGCTTGCGCGGGACAGGGGCCGGGGGTAGTTCCTACGAGCAGTACTTC	CASSLRGTGAGGSSYEQYF